One and the same sample provided the 14 T cell receptor beta chains below, sequenced in a study of sequential checkpoint blockade in melanoma. The protocol was immunoSEQ multiplex PCR, while the TCRdb copy is restricted to in-frame clones and leaves out a portion. The profile shows around 21,000 clones, 75% to 85% of them singletons. The treatment was: randomized to nivolumab then ipilimumab (arm A) or the reverse (arm B). The specimen was CD8+ T cells sorted from blood (inferred from file names), collected from a patient given nivolumab and ipilimumab in sequence. The source is a human donor with melanoma.

The chain links TRBV29-1 to TRBJ2-2; 9 bases fit TRBD1. The CDR3 runs to 15 residues. V lost 6 bases, J lost 3 bases, and 8 bases stayed unmatched. Germline lookup yields CDR1 SQVTM and CDR2 ANQGSEA. CDR3 DNA sequence: TGCAGCGTGAAATTGACAGGGGGATACACCGGGGAGCTGTTTTTT. Its protein is CSVKLTGGYTGELFF.

The rearrangement uses TRBV5-1 and TRBJ2-7, with D uncertain. Germline V gives CDR1 SGHRS, CDR2 YFSETQ. The CDR3 is made up of 13 amino acids. The V and J ends lost 0 bases and 2 bases respectively, with 6 bases between them. CDR3 region: CASSLDGAYEQYF. The CDR3 DNA follows: TGCGCCAGCAGCTTGGACGGTGCCTACGAGCAGTACTTC.

This sequence joins TRBV27 and TRBJ2-3; TRBD1 matches 11 bases. Per the germline V gene, CDR1 is MNHEY and CDR2 is SMNVEV (reference sequence). With 5 bases clipped from V and 3 bases from J, the junction kept 4 bases outside the gene matches. There are 15 residues in the CDR3. CDR3 bases: TGTGCCAGCAGTCCGGGACAGGGGGGAACAGATACGCAGTATTTT. As protein: CASSPGQGGTDTQYF.

The rearrangement links TRBV6-5 to TRBJ2-7, with TRBD2 as a possible D gene (5 bases). The CDR3 spans 14 residues. The germline CDR1 and CDR2 sequences are MNHEY and SVGAGI. The ends were cut back, 7 bases at V and 5 bases at J, with 18 bases in the middle. CDR3 nucleotides: TGTGCCAGCAACCTAGGTGGGAGTAACCACGAGCAGTACTTC. Its translation is CASNLGGSNHEQYF.

Comment on this clone: A junction end diverges from the germline sequence, so it may reflect a read error. CDR3 region: CASSLVGRGNSEAFF. CDR3 DNA: TGTGCCAGCAGCTTAGTGGGCAGGGGAAACAGTGAAGCTTTCTTT. The chain couples TRBV7-8 to TRBJ1-1, with D maybe TRBD1 (6 bases). There are 15 residues in the CDR3. From germline, CDR1 is SGHVS and CDR2 FQNEAQ.

The V call is TRBV5-8, the J call TRBJ2-1, with a weak D call TRBD2 (6 bases). Germline V gene data show CDR1 as SGHTS and CDR2 as YDEGEE. This CDR3 is 16 amino acids long. V was trimmed by 7 bases and J by 6 bases, leaving 23 bases between them. This CDR3 is CASLGLGGSPGNEQFF. The CDR3 DNA is TGTGCCAGCTTAGGGTTGGGGGGATCTCCGGGCAATGAGCAGTTCTTC.

This clone was observed once. This chain links TRBV4-3 with TRBJ1-2, with D unclear. Germline CDR1 reads LGHNA; CDR2 reads YSLEER. The CDR3 length is 13 residues. V was clipped by 4 bases and J by 4 bases, with 10 bases between them. The CDR3, as DNA: TGCGCCAGCAGCCCCAGCGGAGGCTATGGCTACACCTTC. Residues: CASSPSGGYGYTF.

The V gene is TRBV7-3, the J gene TRBJ2-1, with 16 bases matching TRBD2. Trimming at V came to 2 bases and at J to 8 bases, leaving 6 bases not matched to a gene. CDR1 and CDR2 from the germline V gene are SGHTA and FQGTGA. CDR3 length: 17 amino acids. CDR3 loop: CASSLGTSGGAWDEQFF. The DNA of the CDR3 is TGTGCCAGCAGCTTAGGGACTAGCGGGGGGGCCTGGGATGAGCAGTTCTTC.

The chain recombines TRBV7-9 with TRBJ2-1; tentatively, D is TRBD2 (5 bases). V was shortened by 4 bases and J by 6 bases, with 7 bases between the two germline ends. The CDR3 sequence is 12 residues long. The germline V gene has CDR1 SEHNR and CDR2 FQNEAQ (reference sequence). The CDR3 is CASSSTSNEQFF. CDR3 nucleotides: TGTGCCAGCAGCTCTACTAGCAATGAGCAGTTCTTC.

The chain is built from TRBV5-1 and TRBJ2-2; no clear D. The CDR3 runs 20 residues. Germline V CDR1 and CDR2: SGHRS, YFSETQ. V lost 5 bases and J lost 6, with 32 bases in between. CDR3 in DNA: TGCGCCAGCAGGAAGACGCCTTTTATCCAATCAGGTATAGATGCCGGGGAGCTGTTTTTT. It translates to CASRKTPFIQSGIDAGELFF.

The gene calls are TRBV27 and TRBJ2-5; the match to TRBD2 covers 7 bases. Germline CDR1 MNHEY, CDR2 SMNVEV (reference sequence). V shed 5 bases, J shed 9 bases, and the junction held 9 bases outside the gene matches. This CDR3 is built from 13 residues. CDR3 residues: CASSLGLGLAQYF. The CDR3 bases are TGTGCCAGCAGTCTCGGACTAGGATTGGCCCAGTACTTC.

The genes are TRBV5-5 and TRBJ2-5, with 10 bases matching TRBD2. Germline CDR1 reads SGHKS; CDR2 reads YYEKEE (reference sequence). J gave up 4 bases and V 1 base, and 4 bases lay outside the gene matches. The CDR3 length is 15 residues. Written as DNA, the CDR3 is TGTGCCAGCAGCTTGTGGTCTAGCGGGGGAGAGACCCAGTACTTC. Its translation: CASSLWSSGGETQYF.

The chain has TRBV5-1 and TRBJ2-7; 9 bases are a match to TRBD1. This CDR3 spans 14 amino acids. Trimming took 3 bases from V and 0 from J; bases not matched to a gene: 1. Germline V gene lookup returns CDR1 SGHRS and CDR2 YFSETQ. CDR3: CASSWTGASYEQYF. The CDR3, as DNA: TGCGCCAGCAGCTGGACAGGGGCCTCCTACGAGCAGTACTTC.

The chain has TRBV7-2 and TRBJ2-7, with D possibly TRBD1 on 7 matching bases. V dropped 1 base and J dropped 0 bases, with 19 bases sitting between them. The CDR3 runs to 18 residues. The germline V gene has CDR1 SGHTA and CDR2 FQGNSA. CDR3 in DNA: TGTGCCAGCAGCTTAGTACCCCGCGGGACAGCGAGCTCCTACGAGCAGTACTTC. This gives the protein CASSLVPRGTASSYEQYF.